The 15 T cell receptor beta chains presented below share a single source sample, sequenced in a study of blood T cell repertoires in COVID-19. Repertoires were generated with immunoSEQ multiplex PCR, while TCRdb's copy carries only in-frame clones and drops some. The table has approximately 100,000 clones, roughly 87% seen once. The source material was peripheral blood. These receptors came from a woman aged 55-70 years with acute or convalescent COVID-19.

The rearrangement uses TRBV24-1 and TRBJ1-5; D is uncertain. The V end was cut by 5 bases, the J end by 0 bases, with 7 bases between. This CDR3 contains 14 residues. The germline CDR1 and CDR2 sequences are KGHDR and SFDVKD. The CDR3 loop is CATSGENSNQPQHF. The CDR3 DNA sequence: TGTGCCACCAGTGGAGAAAATAGCAATCAGCCCCAGCATTTT.

This sequence joins TRBV6-5 and TRBJ2-1; maybe TRBD2 (7 bases). Trimming stripped 7 bases from V and 9 bases from J, with 16 bases between. From germline, CDR1 is MNHEY and CDR2 SVGAGI. The CDR3 has 13 amino acids. The DNA of the CDR3 is TGTGCCAGCACCTCGGGGAGGGGGGTTGAGCAGTTCTTC. Residues: CASTSGRGVEQFF.

This clone appeared once. This chain connects TRBV27 to TRBJ1-5, with D possibly being TRBD1 (6 bases). V shed 5 bases and J shed 0 bases, with 8 bases lying between them. This CDR3 is 14 amino acids long. In germline, CDR1 is MNHEY, CDR2 SMNVEV (reference sequence). The CDR3: CASSPQGSNQPQHF. CDR3 nucleotides: TGTGCCAGCAGTCCACAGGGTAGCAATCAGCCCCAGCATTTT.

V is TRBV5-1 and J is TRBJ1-3; D might be TRBD1 (5 bases). Per germline, CDR1 SGHRS and CDR2 YFSETQ. The V end lost 5 bases, the J end lost 4 bases, and 13 bases lay between the germline ends. This CDR3 spans 14 amino acids. The CDR3 region has the DNA TGCGCCAGCAGGTCAGGGCCCCTCGGAAACACCATATATTTT. Encoded protein: CASRSGPLGNTIYF.

V usage is TRBV11-1 and J usage is TRBJ2-4, with D maybe TRBD2 (5 bases). Per the germline V gene, CDR1 is SGHAT and CDR2 is FQDESV (reference sequence). Between the trimmed V and J ends, which lost 5 bases and 1 base, there was a span of 9 bases. The CDR3 has 14 residues. The CDR3 DNA follows: TGTGCCAGCAGCACGACGGGGGCCAAAAACATTCAGTACTTC. Protein: CASSTTGAKNIQYF.

The chain uses TRBV14 and TRBJ1-1; the D is unclear. Germline values: CDR1 SGHDN, CDR2 FVKESK. Trimming took 0 bases from V and 8 from J, leaving 10 bases between them. This CDR3 is built from 13 residues. The CDR3 loop is CASSQEIYGEAFF. Here the CDR3 DNA reads TGTGCCAGCAGCCAAGAGATATACGGGGAAGCTTTCTTT.

The rearrangement joins TRBV18 to TRBJ2-5, with 9 bases lining up with TRBD2. Germline V gene data show CDR1 as KGHSH and CDR2 as LQKENI. This CDR3 contains 16 residues. V was pared by 5 bases and J by 1 base, with 8 bases of the junction left unmatched. The CDR3 nucleotides read TGTGCCAGCTCATCGAACGAACTAGCGGGCCAAGAGACCCAGTACTTC. Translating gives CASSSNELAGQETQYF.

The V call is TRBV24-1, the J call TRBJ2-7, with TRBD2 as a possible D gene (6 bases). CDR3 length: 16 amino acids. Trimming stripped 9 bases from V and 4 bases from J, with 24 bases between. From germline, CDR1 is KGHDR and CDR2 SFDVKD. Here the CDR3 reads CATPLDATGVTYEQYV. The CDR3 DNA is TGTGCCACCCCTTTGGACGCTACGGGAGTAACTTACGAGCAGTACGTC.

The V call is TRBV6-5, the J call TRBJ2-5; 8 bases fit TRBD2. V was pared by 2 bases and J by 5 bases, with 1 base of the junction left unmatched. CDR3 size: 13 residues. Germline-derived CDR1 and CDR2 are MNHEY and SVGAGI. The DNA of the CDR3 is TGTGCCAGCAGTTACGCGGGAGGTGAGACCCAGTACTTC. As protein: CASSYAGGETQYF.

This chain uses TRBV7-3 with TRBJ2-5; 7 nucleotides match TRBD1. The CDR3 contains 13 residues. Per the germline V gene, CDR1 is SGHTA and CDR2 is FQGTGA. The J segment lost 3 bases and the V segment lost 4 bases, leaving 2 bases of the junction unmatched. This CDR3 is CASSSGTEETQYF. As DNA, the CDR3 is TGTGCCAGCAGCTCTGGGACAGAAGAGACCCAGTACTTC. The entire variable domain, with the rest obtained from reference TRBV7-3 and TRBJ2-5, is as follows: GAGVSQTPSNKVTEKGKYVELRCDPISGHTALYWYRQSLGQGPEFLIYFQGTGAADDSGLPNDRFFAVRPEGSVSTLKIQRTERGDSAVYLCASSSGTEETQYFGPGTRLLVL.

Only one count was recorded for this clone. The chain uses TRBV9 and TRBJ2-1; TRBD1 aligns across 10 bases. Germline-derived CDR1 and CDR2 are SGDLS and YYNGEE. CDR3 length: 16 amino acids. With 0 bases clipped from V and 5 bases from J, the junction kept 5 bases outside the gene matches. Here the CDR3 reads CASSVVGTGVHNEQFF. As DNA, the CDR3 is TGTGCCAGCAGCGTAGTCGGGACAGGGGTCCACAATGAGCAGTTCTTC.

The chain is built from TRBV5-1 and TRBJ1-1, with 9 bases fitting TRBD1. Unmatched junction bases numbered 10, after V lost 5 bases and J lost 5 bases. CDR1 and CDR2 (germline): SGHRS, YFSETQ. CDR3 length: 15 amino acids. CDR3 protein: CASRPPTGGTTEAFF. For the CDR3, the DNA is TGCGCCAGCAGGCCGCCAACAGGGGGCACTACTGAAGCTTTCTTT.

The rearrangement links TRBV6-5 to TRBJ1-2, with D tentatively TRBD1 (5 bases). V was trimmed by 6 bases and J by 8 bases, leaving 13 bases between them. Germline lookup yields CDR1 MNHEY and CDR2 SVGAGI. This CDR3 region has 12 residues. This chain's CDR3 is CASSTMGGGYTF. The CDR3 region has the DNA TGTGCCAGCAGCACGATGGGGGGAGGCTACACCTTC.

The chain has TRBV11-2 and TRBJ2-5; 15 nucleotides agree with TRBD2. The germline gives CDR1 SGHAT, CDR2 FQNNGV. The trim removed 5 bases at V and 1 base at J, leaving 5 bases unmatched. This CDR3 contains 17 residues. CDR3 nucleotide sequence: TGTGCCAGCAGCCGGACTAGCGGGAGGGCCCCCCAAGAGACCCAGTACTTC. Residues: CASSRTSGRAPQETQYF. Combining the CDR3 with reference TRBV11-2 and TRBJ2-5 gives the whole variable domain EAGVAQSPRYKIIEKRQSVAFWCNPISGHATLYWYQQILGQGPKLLIQFQNNGVVDDSQLPKDRFSAERLKGVDSTLKIQPAKLEDSAVYLCASSRTSGRAPQETQYFGPGTRLLVL.

The V gene is TRBV12-3 or TRBV12-4, the J gene TRBJ1-1, with D hard to call. Trimming shortened V by 2 bases and J by 3 bases, and 7 bases separated the two germline ends. This CDR3 has 13 residues. The CDR3 loop reads CASSLTTDTEAFF. CDR3 coding DNA: TGTGCCAGCAGTTTAACCACGGACACTGAAGCTTTCTTT.